These 32 T cell receptor beta chains were all obtained from the same sample, sequenced in a study of blood T cell repertoires in COVID-19. Profiled with immunoSEQ multiplex PCR; TCRdb holds only in-frame clones, not every one. The data show just over 20,000 clones, with roughly 86% seen just once and 9.5% to 13% held by the top ten. The sequencing input was peripheral blood. The receptors originated from a human donor in a cohort sampled during active COVID-19.

The V call is TRBV7-2, the J call TRBJ2-5; 8 bases map to TRBD2. The CDR3 totals 15 residues. Germline loops: CDR1 SGHTA, CDR2 FQGNSA. V lost 1 base, J lost 5 bases, and 6 bases stayed unmatched. The CDR3 DNA is TGTGCCAGCAGCTTAGTTTTCAGCGGGAGTGAGACCCAGTACTTC. This sequence encodes CASSLVFSGSETQYF.

The CDR3 region is CASSPGNTGELFF. The CDR3 DNA follows: TGCGCCAGCAGCCCGGGGAACACCGGGGAGCTGTTTTTT. The V and J genes are TRBV5-1 and TRBJ2-2, with D unresolved. Trimming stripped 4 bases from V and 1 base from J, with 5 bases between. This CDR3 contains 13 residues. CDR1 is SGHRS, CDR2 YFSETQ, per germline.

The genes are TRBV14 and TRBJ1-1, with 7 bases aligning to TRBD1. V lost 4 bases and J lost 1; bases outside the gene matches: 9. This CDR3 contains 16 residues. In germline, CDR1 is SGHDN, CDR2 FVKESK. The CDR3 reads CASSLGTALGNTEAFF. CDR3 DNA: TGTGCCAGCAGCCTTGGGACAGCCTTAGGGAACACTGAAGCTTTCTTT.

The chain employs TRBV30 and TRBJ2-1, with D possibly TRBD2 on 5 matching bases. This CDR3 comprises 13 residues. In germline, CDR1 is GTSNPN, CDR2 SVGIG (reference sequence). Trimming shortened V by 0 bases and J by 9 bases, and 12 bases separated the two germline ends. In DNA form, the CDR3 reads TGTGCCTGGAGTGTAACGAGGGTCGGTGAGCAGTTCTTC. Translating it yields CAWSVTRVGEQFF.

The V call is TRBV18, the J call TRBJ2-5; D unresolved. V shed 4 bases and J shed 0 bases, with 12 bases lying between them. This CDR3 has 15 residues. Germline V lookup: CDR1 KGHSH, CDR2 LQKENI. The DNA of the CDR3 is TGTGCCAGCTCACTGTCACAAACGTACCAAGAGACCCAGTACTTC. It codes for CASSLSQTYQETQYF. Full variable domain (rest looked up from reference TRBV18 and TRBJ2-5): NAGVMQNPRHLVRRRGQEARLRCSPMKGHSHVYWYRQLPEEGLKFMVYLQKENIIDESGMPKERFSAEFPKEGPSILRIQQVVRGDSAAYFCASSLSQTYQETQYFGPGTRLLVL.

The rearrangement joins TRBV6-1 to TRBJ2-2; D is undetermined. With 0 bases removed from V and 5 bases from J, the gap between germline ends came to 4 bases. Germline-derived CDR1 and CDR2 are MNHNS and SASEGT. This CDR3 comprises 13 residues. The CDR3 DNA sequence: TGTGCCAGCAGTGAAGCGAGGACCGGGGAGCTGTTTTTT. Amino acid sequence: CASSEARTGELFF.

V gene TRBV4-2 combines with J gene TRBJ2-5; 8 nucleotides align to TRBD2. The CDR3 covers 14 residues. The J segment lost 3 bases and the V segment lost 2 bases, leaving 2 bases of the junction unmatched. Per the germline V gene, CDR1 is LGHNA and CDR2 is YNFKEQ. The CDR3 DNA sequence: TGTGCCAGCAGCCAACCGGGGGGGGAAGAGACCCAGTACTTC. Its protein product is CASSQPGGEETQYF.

The chain combines TRBV3-1 (or the pseudogene TRBV3-2) with TRBJ2-5; TRBD2 aligns across 7 bases. CDR3 size: 19 residues. V trimming: 0 bases; J trimming: 4 bases; junction bases outside the gene matches: 17. Germline CDR1 and CDR2: LGHDT and YNNKEL (reference sequence). CDR3 residues: CASSQDTGLGAGERETQYF. DNA of the CDR3: TGTGCCAGCAGCCAAGATACGGGTCTTGGTGCGGGAGAACGAGAGACCCAGTACTTC.

CDR3 nucleotides: TGTGCCAGCAGTTTATCGAGGCTACATGGCTACACCTTC. Its protein is CASSLSRLHGYTF. The chain recombines TRBV27 with TRBJ1-2, with D hard to call. V was pared by 0 bases and J by 6 bases, with 8 bases between. The V gene's germline CDR1 is MNHEY and CDR2 SMNVEV (reference sequence). This CDR3 is built from 13 residues.

The rearrangement uses TRBV4-1 and TRBJ1-6; D not resolved. This CDR3 is 13 amino acids long. The germline gives CDR1 MGHRA, CDR2 YSYEKL. V dropped 0 bases and J dropped 7 bases, with 4 bases sitting between them. The CDR3 coding sequence is TGCGCCAGCAGCCAAGATCCGAATTCACCCCTCCACTTT. Translating it yields CASSQDPNSPLHF.

V usage is TRBV6-5 and J usage is TRBJ1-2; TRBD1 agrees at 7 bases. Per the germline V gene, CDR1 is MNHEY and CDR2 is SVGAGI. Trimming removed 2 bases from V and 8 bases from J; junction bases left unmatched: 11. This CDR3 contains 15 residues. CDR3 region: CASSYRAGTETGYTF. Written as DNA, the CDR3 is TGTGCCAGCAGTTACCGCGCGGGGACAGAGACGGGCTACACCTTC.

This chain links TRBV3-1 (or the pseudogene TRBV3-2) with TRBJ2-3; D not resolved. V was clipped by 1 base and J by 0 bases, with 8 bases between them. The CDR3 extends over 15 amino acids. Germline V gene data show CDR1 as LGHDT and CDR2 as YNNKEL (reference sequence). The CDR3 nucleotides read TGTGCCAGCAGCCAAGCGACGACTAGCACAGATACGCAGTATTTT. This sequence encodes CASSQATTSTDTQYF.

V and J are TRBV20-1 and TRBJ2-2; 7 positions match TRBD2. The CDR3 sequence is 14 residues long. Germline V gene sequence: CDR1 DFQATT, CDR2 SNEGSKA (reference sequence). V lost 3 bases, J lost 3 bases, and 4 bases stayed unmatched. The CDR3, as DNA: TGCAGTGCTAGTCTCCTAGCGGACACCGGGGAGCTGTTTTTT. Translating it yields CSASLLADTGELFF.

The chain combines TRBV9 with TRBJ2-3; 11 bases map to TRBD2. Trimming at V came to 3 bases and at J to 0 bases, leaving 0 bases not matched to a gene. Per germline, CDR1 SGDLS and CDR2 YYNGEE. The length of the CDR3 is 15 residues. The CDR3: CASSGTSGSTDTQYF. CDR3 bases: TGTGCCAGCAGCGGGACTAGCGGGAGCACAGATACGCAGTATTTT.

This chain joins TRBV5-1 and TRBJ1-2; a possible D gene is TRBD1 (6 bases). V was shortened by 0 bases and J by 1 base, with 19 bases between the two germline ends. The CDR3 covers 18 residues. Germline lookup yields CDR1 SGHRS and CDR2 YFSETQ. CDR3 sequence reads: CASSLAANRAIGNYGYTF. DNA of the CDR3: TGCGCCAGCAGCTTGGCAGCGAACAGGGCGATAGGTAACTATGGCTACACCTTC.

The chain couples TRBV6-1 to TRBJ2-1; possibly TRBD1 for D (6 bases). This CDR3 comprises 16 residues. Trimming removed 4 bases from V and 4 bases from J, with 17 bases in between. Germline V gives CDR1 MNHNS, CDR2 SASEGT. DNA for the CDR3: TGTGCCAGCAGTGGGGCAGGGGTGGGGAATTACAATGAGCAGTTCTTC. Protein sequence: CASSGAGVGNYNEQFF.

This clone was observed once. This chain joins TRBV28 and TRBJ2-2; D uncertain. Trimming cost V 6 bases and J 1 base, with 12 bases left between them. This CDR3 is built from 15 residues. Germline CDR1 MDHEN, CDR2 SYDVKM. CDR3 in DNA: TGTGCCAGCAGAACCTCTTCCGGGAACACCGGGGAGCTGTTTTTT. Its translation is CASRTSSGNTGELFF.

This rearrangement joins TRBV28 to TRBJ2-2; D remains unclear. The CDR3 loop spans 14 amino acids. V was shortened by 4 bases and J by 7 bases, with 13 bases between the two germline ends. Per germline, CDR1 MDHEN and CDR2 SYDVKM. The CDR3 DNA reads as TGTGCCAGCAGTTATGGCTTTGTTCTCGGGGAGCTGTTTTTT. Protein: CASSYGFVLGELFF.

The chain couples TRBV6-6 to TRBJ1-2; 10 bases map to TRBD1. Trimming took 0 bases from V and 2 from J; bases not matched to a gene: 0. The CDR3 has 15 amino acids. Germline CDR1 and CDR2: MNHNY and SVGAGI (reference sequence). Here the CDR3 reads CASSYSTGGNYGYTF. The CDR3, as DNA: TGTGCCAGCAGTTACTCGACAGGGGGCAACTATGGCTACACCTTC.

The DNA of the CDR3 is TGCAGCGTTGAAGATGGGGGGAACTATGGCTACACCTTC. It translates to CSVEDGGNYGYTF. The genes are TRBV29-1 and TRBJ1-2; weak D call: TRBD1 (5 bases). V was trimmed by 0 bases and J by 2 bases, leaving 7 bases between them. Germline V gene lookup returns CDR1 SQVTM and CDR2 ANQGSEA. CDR3 length: 13 residues.

V and J are TRBV7-2 and TRBJ2-1; maybe TRBD2 (5 bases). Germline V gene lookup returns CDR1 SGHTA and CDR2 FQGNSA. This CDR3 has 15 residues. V lost 5 bases and J lost 8, with 19 bases in between. The CDR3 is CASSHPPASIHEQFF. For the CDR3, the DNA is TGTGCCAGCAGCCACCCACCAGCTAGCATCCATGAGCAGTTCTTC.

This sequence joins TRBV20-1 and TRBJ2-1; the D gene is possibly TRBD2 (5 bases). This CDR3 region has 17 residues. Looked up from germline, CDR1 is DFQATT and CDR2 is SNEGSKA (reference sequence). Trimming shortened V by 3 bases and J by 5 bases, and 23 bases separated the two germline ends. The CDR3 nucleotides read TGCAGTGCTAGTAGGCTAGCAGGAGGACTTTTGGACAATGAGCAGTTCTTC. It specifies CSASRLAGGLLDNEQFF.

V usage is TRBV5-4 and J usage is TRBJ2-2; no reliable D call. CDR1 and CDR2 from the germline V gene are SGHNT and YYREEE (reference sequence). V lost 4 bases to trimming and J lost 1 base, with 14 bases between them. The CDR3 covers 16 residues. The CDR3 region has the DNA TGTGCCAGCAGCGCTACGACACCTGGGAACACCGGGGAGCTGTTTTTT. Amino acids: CASSATTPGNTGELFF.

V is TRBV4-1 and J is TRBJ2-1; TRBD2 matches at 15 bases. The ends lost 0 bases at V and 5 bases at J; junction bases unmatched: 11. CDR3 length: 20 residues. CDR1 is MGHRA, CDR2 YSYEKL, per germline. CDR3 region: CASSQDRGTSGRRGDNEQFF. The CDR3 bases are TGCGCCAGCAGCCAAGATCGAGGGACTAGCGGGAGGAGAGGGGACAATGAGCAGTTCTTC.

The gene calls are TRBV6-6 and TRBJ2-6, with TRBD1 matching 8 bases. The CDR3 loop spans 16 amino acids. V gave up 6 bases and J gave up 3 bases; unmatched junction bases: 7. CDR1 and CDR2 from the germline V gene are MNHNY and SVGAGI (reference sequence). CDR3 nucleotides: TGTGCCAGCAGGTCCTCAGGGGGCTTTGGGGCCAACGTCCTGACTTTC. This codes for CASRSSGGFGANVLTF.

This rearrangement joins TRBV5-1 to TRBJ2-1; TRBD2 aligns across 14 bases. Germline trimming cut 4 bases from V and 5 bases from J; bases unmatched to any gene: 14. Germline V gene lookup returns CDR1 SGHRS and CDR2 YFSETQ. The CDR3 runs 19 residues. CDR3 region: CASSPGTSGRWGRDNEQFF. CDR3 bases: TGCGCCAGCAGCCCCGGGACTAGCGGGAGATGGGGCCGGGACAATGAGCAGTTCTTC.

This CDR3 is CASSLGTVRNSPLHF. In nucleotides, the CDR3 is TGTGCCAGCAGTTTAGGGACAGTTCGAAATTCACCCCTCCACTTT. This rearrangement joins TRBV27 to TRBJ1-6, with 7 bases fitting TRBD1. The CDR3 totals 15 residues. With V trimmed by 2 bases and J by 7 bases, 5 bases remained unmatched. CDR1 is MNHEY, CDR2 SMNVEV, per germline (reference sequence).

This chain uses TRBV7-8 with TRBJ1-5; D is unresolved. Trimming pared 5 bases from V and 2 bases from J, leaving 13 bases between. There are 15 residues in the CDR3. CDR1 is SGHVS and CDR2 is FQNEAQ in the germline V gene. CDR3 bases: TGTGCCAGCAGCCATGAGGCTATTGGCAATCAGCCCCAGCATTTT. It yields the protein CASSHEAIGNQPQHF.

The CDR3: CASRGGGAGPGEEQYF. CDR3 in DNA: TGTGCCAGTAGGGGAGGGGGAGCAGGACCGGGAGAGGAGCAGTACTTC. The J gene is TRBJ2-7, the V gene TRBV19; possibly TRBD2 for D (7 bases). The CDR3 is made up of 16 amino acids. The ends were cut back, 6 bases at V and 7 bases at J, with 25 bases in the middle. In germline, CDR1 is LNHDA, CDR2 SQIVND (reference sequence).

This clone was counted once. The genes are TRBV11-2 and TRBJ2-1, with 8 positions matching TRBD2. Looked up from germline, CDR1 is SGHAT and CDR2 is FQNNGV. The CDR3 runs 15 residues. The J segment lost 9 bases and the V segment lost 8 bases, leaving 15 bases of the junction unmatched. In nucleotides, the CDR3 is TGTGCCAGCGGCTCAACCGGGACTAGAGAAAGTGAGCAGTTCTTC. Translation gives CASGSTGTRESEQFF. The full variable domain, its missing parts supplied by reference TRBV11-2 and TRBJ2-1, is EAGVAQSPRYKIIEKRQSVAFWCNPISGHATLYWYQQILGQGPKLLIQFQNNGVVDDSQLPKDRFSAERLKGVDSTLKIQPAKLEDSAVYLCASGSTGTRESEQFFGPGTRLTVL.

The rearrangement links TRBV28 to TRBJ2-7, with a weak D call TRBD2 (5 bases). Per germline, CDR1 MDHEN and CDR2 SYDVKM. The CDR3 loop spans 14 amino acids. Trimming stripped 6 bases from V and 5 bases from J, with 17 bases between. The chain's CDR3 is CASSTPQRRDEQYF. The CDR3 DNA reads as TGTGCCAGCAGCACCCCCCAGCGGCGCGACGAGCAGTACTTC.

This clone was found a few times. The rearrangement uses TRBV5-5 and TRBJ1-3; 7 nucleotides match TRBD1. Germline assignment: CDR1 SGHKS and CDR2 YYEKEE (reference sequence). The ends lost 4 bases at V and 1 base at J; junction bases unmatched: 8. This CDR3 region has 16 residues. CDR3 sequence reads: CASSRTPGQSGNTIYF. The CDR3 coding sequence is TGTGCCAGCAGCCGAACACCGGGACAGTCTGGAAACACCATATATTTT.